The clone carrying this T cell receptor beta chain was seen more than once but under ten times. What it recognizes is unknown. The data stem from a study of cytomegalovirus exposure and HLA in healthy donors. Turning to the study itself: In terms of ancestry, the Caucasian-associated cluster contained about 80% of the approximately 380 genotyped donors. Study-wide points: Across all donors, roughly uniform sequencing depth was an assumption of the presence/absence analyses.

All donors participated as healthy donors of bone marrow. Germline loops: CDR1 MDHEN, CDR2 SYDVKM. V was trimmed by 7 bases and J by 0 bases, leaving 10 bases between them. The CDR3 totals 14 residues. Vbeta (60) and Jbeta (13) primers were used in the PCR. The protocol was immunoSEQ multiplex PCR, while the TCRdb copy is restricted to in-frame clones and leaves out a portion. The table has fewer than 85,000 clones, around 78% seen once; the top ten hold about 3.5%. The rearrangement uses TRBV28 and TRBJ1-3, with D perhaps matching TRBD1 (5 bases). The receptor was derived from a man in his forties in good health and CMV-seronegative. The sequencing input was PBMCs. The CDR3: CASTSGGSGNTIYF. DNA for the CDR3: TGTGCCAGCACCTCGGGGGGCTCTGGAAACACCATATATTTT.